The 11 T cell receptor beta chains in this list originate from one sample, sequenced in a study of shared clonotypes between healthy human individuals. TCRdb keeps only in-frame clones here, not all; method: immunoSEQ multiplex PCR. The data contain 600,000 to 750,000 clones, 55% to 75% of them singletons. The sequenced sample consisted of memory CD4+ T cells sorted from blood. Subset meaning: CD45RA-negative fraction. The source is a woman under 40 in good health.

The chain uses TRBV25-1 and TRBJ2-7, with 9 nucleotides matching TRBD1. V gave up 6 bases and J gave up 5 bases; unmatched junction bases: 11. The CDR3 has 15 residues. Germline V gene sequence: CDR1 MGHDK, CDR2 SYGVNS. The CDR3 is CASRETGQGRDEQYF. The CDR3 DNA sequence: TGTGCCAGCAGGGAAACGGGACAGGGTCGAGACGAGCAGTACTTC.

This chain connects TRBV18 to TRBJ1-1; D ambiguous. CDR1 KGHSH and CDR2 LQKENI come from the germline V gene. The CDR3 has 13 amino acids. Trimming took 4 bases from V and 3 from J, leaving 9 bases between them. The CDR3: CASSRTDDTEAFF. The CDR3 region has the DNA TGTGCCAGCTCACGGACGGACGACACTGAAGCTTTCTTT. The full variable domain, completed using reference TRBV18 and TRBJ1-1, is NAGVMQNPRHLVRRRGQEARLRCSPMKGHSHVYWYRQLPEEGLKFMVYLQKENIIDESGMPKERFSAEFPKEGPSILRIQQVVRGDSAAYFCASSRTDDTEAFFGQGTRLTVV.

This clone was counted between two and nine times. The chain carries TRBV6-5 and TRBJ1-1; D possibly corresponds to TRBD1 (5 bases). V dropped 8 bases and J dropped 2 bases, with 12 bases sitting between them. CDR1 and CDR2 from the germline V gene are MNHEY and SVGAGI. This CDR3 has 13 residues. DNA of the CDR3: TGTGCCAGCGTAGGGGACGTTAACACTGAAGCTTTCTTT. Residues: CASVGDVNTEAFF.

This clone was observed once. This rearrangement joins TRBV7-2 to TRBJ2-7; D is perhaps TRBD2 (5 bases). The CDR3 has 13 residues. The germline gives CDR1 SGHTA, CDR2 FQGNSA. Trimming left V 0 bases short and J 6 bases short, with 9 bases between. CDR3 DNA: TGTGCCAGCAGCTTAGCGCTGGCGGGCGAGCAGTACTTC. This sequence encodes CASSLALAGEQYF.

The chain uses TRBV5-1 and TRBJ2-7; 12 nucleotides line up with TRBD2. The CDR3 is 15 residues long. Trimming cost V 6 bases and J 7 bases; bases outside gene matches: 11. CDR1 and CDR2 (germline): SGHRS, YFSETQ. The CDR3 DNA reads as TGCGCCAGCAACCTCGGACTAGCGGGGACTTGGGAGCAGTACTTC. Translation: CASNLGLAGTWEQYF.

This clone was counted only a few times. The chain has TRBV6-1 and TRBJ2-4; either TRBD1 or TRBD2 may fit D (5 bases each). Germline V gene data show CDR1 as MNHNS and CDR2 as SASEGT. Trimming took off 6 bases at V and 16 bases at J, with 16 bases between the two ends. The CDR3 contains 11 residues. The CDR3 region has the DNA TGTGCCAGCAGGGGACGCTACGATCATTACTTC. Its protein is CASRGRYDHYF.

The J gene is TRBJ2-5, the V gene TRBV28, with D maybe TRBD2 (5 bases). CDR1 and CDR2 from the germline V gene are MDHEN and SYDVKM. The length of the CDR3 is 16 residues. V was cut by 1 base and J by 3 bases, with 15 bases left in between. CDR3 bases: TGTGCCAGCAGTTTATCTGTAGCGAGACGAAAAGAGACCCAGTACTTC. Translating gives CASSLSVARRKETQYF. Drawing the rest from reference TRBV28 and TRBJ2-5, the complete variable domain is DVKVTQSSRYLVKRTGEKVFLECVQDMDHENMFWYRQDPGLGLRLIYFSYDVKMKEKGDIPEGYSVSREKKERFSLILESASTNQTSMYLCASSLSVARRKETQYFGPGTRLLVL.

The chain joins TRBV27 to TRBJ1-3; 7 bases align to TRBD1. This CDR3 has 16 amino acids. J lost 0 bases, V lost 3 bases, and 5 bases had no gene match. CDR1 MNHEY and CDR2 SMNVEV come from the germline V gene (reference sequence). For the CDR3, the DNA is TGTGCCAGCAGTTTGGGACAGCCATACTCTGGAAACACCATATATTTT. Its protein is CASSLGQPYSGNTIYF.

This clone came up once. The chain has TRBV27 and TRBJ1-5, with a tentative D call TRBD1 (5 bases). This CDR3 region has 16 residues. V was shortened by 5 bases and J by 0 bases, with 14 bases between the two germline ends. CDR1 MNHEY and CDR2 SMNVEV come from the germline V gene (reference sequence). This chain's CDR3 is CASSPPGLGSNQPQHF. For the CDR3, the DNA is TGTGCCAGCAGTCCCCCAGGGCTGGGTAGCAATCAGCCCCAGCATTTT.

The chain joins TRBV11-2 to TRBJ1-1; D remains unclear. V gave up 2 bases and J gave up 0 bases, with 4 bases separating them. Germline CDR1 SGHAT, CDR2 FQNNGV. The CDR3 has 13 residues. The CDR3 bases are TGTGCCAGCAGCTTACCAATGAACACTGAAGCTTTCTTT. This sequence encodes CASSLPMNTEAFF.

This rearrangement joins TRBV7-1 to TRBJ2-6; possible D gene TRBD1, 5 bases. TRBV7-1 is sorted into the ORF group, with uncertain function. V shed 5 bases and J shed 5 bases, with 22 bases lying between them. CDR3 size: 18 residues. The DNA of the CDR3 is TGTGCCAGCAGCAACAACCCTCGAGGACAAAGTCGGGCCAACGTCCTGACTTTC. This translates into CASSNNPRGQSRANVLTF.